The 6 T cell receptor beta chains below were found in one sample sequenced in a study of vaccination effects on CD4 cells after COVID-19 (dated by TCRdb to between 2021 and 2024). The ViraFEST assay stimulated PBMC with viral peptide pools and then used TCR sequencing to identify antigen-specific CD4+ T cell clonotypes by expansion. After around eleven days of culture, CD4+ T cells were isolated with the EasySep CD4+ T cell isolation kit. The absence of prior SARS-CoV-2 infection in healthy vaccine recipients was confirmed by negative nucleocapsid antibodies before and after vaccination. Libraries were made using the immunoSEQ multiplex PCR assay. Held by TCRdb, this immuneACCESS table contains in-frame sequences only and omits some clones. Under half of the omission traces to an unresolved V gene where checked; the cause of the rest is unknown. A total of about 48,000 clones appear in this sample, 75% to 85% of them only once. The ten largest clonotypes hold approximately 6% of the sample.

No antigen has been identified for these receptors. The starting material was CD4+ T cells from PBMCs cultured with HCoV-OC43 spike peptides, obtained before COVID-19 vaccination. The cell subset or site label of this sample denotes: HCoV-OC43 spike overlapping peptide pool stimulation. Every receptor here comes from a human donor who received a COVID-19 vaccine.

The gene calls are TRBV6-5 and TRBJ1-1; D is perhaps TRBD1 (5 bases). Germline lookup yields CDR1 MNHEY and CDR2 SVGAGI. The CDR3 has 16 residues. Trimming removed 4 bases from V and 4 bases from J, with 19 bases in between. The CDR3 DNA reads as TGTGCCAGCAGTTCCCCTGAGGCGGGGAGGGGCACTGAAGCTTTCTTT. Translated: CASSSPEAGRGTEAFF.

The chain is built from TRBV4-1 and TRBJ1-5, with TRBD1 matching 11 bases. There are 17 residues in the CDR3. J was trimmed by 2 bases and V by 3 bases; bases with no gene match: 6. Per the germline V gene, CDR1 is MGHRA and CDR2 is YSYEKL. The CDR3 nucleotides are TGCGCCAGCAGCCATGGACAGGGGGCGCTTGGCAATCAGCCCCAGCATTTT. Its translation: CASSHGQGALGNQPQHF.

This clone was observed a few times. This chain connects TRBV28 to TRBJ1-2; D ambiguous. The CDR3 runs to 12 residues. The germline V gene encodes CDR1 MDHEN and CDR2 SYDVKM. V lost 4 bases and J lost 2, with 5 bases in between. The CDR3 region has the DNA TGTGCCAGCAGTTATGGGAACTATGGCTACACCTTC. This encodes CASSYGNYGYTF.

J is TRBJ1-1 and V is TRBV19, with a possible D match to TRBD1 (6 bases). Germline lookup yields CDR1 LNHDA and CDR2 SQIVND (reference sequence). The CDR3 runs to 15 residues. V shed 1 base and J shed 8 bases, with 17 bases lying between them. CDR3 in DNA: TGTGCCAGTAGTATAGTACCCGGGGGCCTTGGCGAAGCTTTCTTT. This codes for CASSIVPGGLGEAFF.

This clone was seen only once. The V gene is TRBV6-5, the J gene TRBJ2-2; no clear D. Germline lookup yields CDR1 MNHEY and CDR2 SVGAGI. The CDR3 is 13 amino acids. Deletions cut 6 bases from V and 0 bases from J, with 5 bases between. CDR3 protein: CASRGSNTGELFF. The CDR3 DNA reads as TGTGCCAGCAGAGGCTCGAACACCGGGGAGCTGTTTTTT.

This clone turned up a few times. V is TRBV18 and J is TRBJ1-6, with 7 bases that match TRBD1. The junction had 5 bases not matched to a gene; V was cut back by 5 bases and J by 7 bases. The CDR3 spans 14 residues. The germline CDR1 and CDR2 sequences are KGHSH and LQKENI. CDR3 sequence: CASSKGQLNSPLHF. CDR3 nucleotides: TGTGCCAGCTCAAAGGGACAGCTGAATTCACCCCTCCACTTT.